This T cell receptor (beta chain) was retrieved from a study of blood T cell repertoires in COVID-19. Study-level information: COVID-19 samples, acute and convalescent, were from the United States, Italy and Spain. T cells, B-cell-depleted T cells, or PBMCs supplied cDNA or gDNA.

Authors' analysis steps: Amplification of reference gene primers provided the estimated nucleated cell counts. Profiled with immunoSEQ multiplex PCR; TCRdb holds only in-frame clones, not every one. Clonal size and the V and J genes are those of that table, whereas D and trimming came from the DNA. Among nearly 70,000 clones listed, roughly 80% were seen once. The V gene lost 5 bases and the J gene lost 2 bases, with 19 bases spanning the gap. The germline V gene has CDR1 SGHDT and CDR2 YYEEEE. This CDR3 region has 16 residues. The V and J genes are TRBV5-6 and TRBJ2-5, with D tentatively TRBD2 (6 bases). This sequence was found in an elderly woman with acute or convalescent COVID-19. Sequencing was performed on peripheral blood. The CDR3: CASRHTGLIEQETQYF. The CDR3 nucleotides are TGTGCCAGCAGACACACGGGACTCATAGAGCAAGAGACCCAGTACTTC. The complete variable domain, with remaining parts taken from reference TRBV5-6 and TRBJ2-5, reads DAGVTQSPTHLIKTRGQQVTLRCSPKSGHDTVSWYQQALGQGPQFIFQYYEEEERQRGNFPDRFSGHQFPNYSSELNVNALLLGDSALYLCASRHTGLIEQETQYFGPGTRLLVL.